This TCR beta chain appears in the sequencing data of a study of cytomegalovirus exposure and HLA in healthy donors. Study summary: The early release's HLA-typed donors yielded 65 million to 85 million unique TCRs. Study-wide results and caveats: As a later analysis showed, several of the most significant clusters appeared to be linked to common viral pathogens. Across all donors, roughly uniform sequencing depth was an assumption of the presence/absence analyses. Reports indicate that TCR beta sequences accurately predicted the HLA-A and HLA-B alleles of most subjects.

Germline CDR1 reads SQVTM; CDR2 reads ANQGSEA. Trimming cost V 3 bases and J 2 bases; bases outside gene matches: 3. This CDR3 has 13 amino acids. Primers included in the PCR were 60 Vbeta and 13 Jbeta primers. Assay used: immunoSEQ multiplex PCR; TCRdb lists only in-frame clones, some missing. Seen here are about 150,000 clones, over 70% observed once, and the top ten hold 2.2%. On this clone: Antigen: not known.

The sequence came from a man younger than 45 in good health and CMV-seronegative. This chain uses TRBV29-1 with TRBJ2-5, with 7 positions matching TRBD2. Sample: PBMCs. The CDR3 DNA reads TGCAGCGTTGACCTAGCGGCTCAAGAGACCCAGTACTTC. This translates into CSVDLAAQETQYF.